What follows are 24 T cell receptor beta chains derived from one specimen sequenced in a study of CD8 T cells in Susac syndrome. After extraction with the RNeasy kit, about 0.45 to 1 ug of the RNA was reverse transcribed using random hexamers. TCRdb reanalysed the immunoSEQ multiplex PCR reads using MiXCR and keeps one entry per CDR3 protein. The sample includes 110,000 to 150,000 distinct CDR3 sequences, around 94% of them seen just once. The sequenced sample was CD8+ T cells from PBMCs. These receptors all stem from a human donor in good health.

V is TRBV7-9 and J is TRBJ2-3, with D perhaps assigned TRBD1 or TRBD2 (6 bases each). Germline V CDR1 and CDR2: SEHNR, FQNEAQ (reference sequence). Trimming pared 4 bases from V and 2 bases from J, leaving 7 bases between. This CDR3 comprises 13 residues. The CDR3 DNA sequence: TGTGCCAGCAGCTCGGGGGCCACAGATACGCAGTATTTT. This encodes CASSSGATDTQYF.

The gene calls are TRBV9 and TRBJ2-5; D remains unclear. The CDR3 spans 14 residues. The germline V gene encodes CDR1 SGDLS and CDR2 YYNGEE. Trimming removed 9 bases at V and 0 bases at J, with 15 bases between. CDR3 loop: CATNSSAYQETQYF. The CDR3 nucleotides read TGTGCCACAAACTCGAGCGCCTACCAAGAGACCCAGTACTTC.

The chain carries TRBV7-3 and TRBJ2-7, with D perhaps matching TRBD2 (6 bases). Germline V lookup: CDR1 SGHTA, CDR2 FQGTGA. The CDR3 has 14 residues. Trimming removed 1 base from V and 6 bases from J, with 13 bases in between. CDR3 in DNA: TGTGCCAGCAGCTTAAGTCTAGCGAATGGCGAGCAGTACTTC. It yields the protein CASSLSLANGEQYF.

The V call is TRBV30, the J call TRBJ1-1; TRBD1 matches 9 bases. Germline-derived CDR1 and CDR2 are GTSNPN and SVGIG (reference sequence). Losses at the gene ends were 7 bases for V and 7 bases for J; bases not matched to a gene: 7. This CDR3 is 12 amino acids long. CDR3 in amino acids: CASTGGGFEAFF. CDR3 nucleotides: TGTGCCTCCACAGGGGGCGGTTTTGAAGCTTTCTTT. Full variable domain (outside the CDR3, taken from reference TRBV30 and TRBJ1-1): SQTIHQWPATLVQPVGSPLSLECTVEGTSNPNLYWYRQAAGRGLQLLFYSVGIGQISSEVPQNLSASRPQDRQFILSSKKLLLSDSGFYLCASTGGGFEAFFGQGTRLTVV.

The V and J genes are TRBV4-2 and TRBJ2-1; D uncertain. The CDR3 extends over 16 amino acids. V dropped 3 bases and J dropped 5 bases, with 17 bases sitting between them. The germline V gene has CDR1 LGHNA and CDR2 YNFKEQ. CDR3 protein: CASSQPNFGRHNEQFF. The CDR3 DNA is TGTGCCAGCAGCCAGCCGAACTTCGGTCGACACAATGAGCAGTTCTTC.

The J gene is TRBJ2-7, the V gene TRBV12-3 or TRBV12-4; TRBD2 matches at 13 bases. This CDR3 region has 15 residues. The J segment lost 7 bases and the V segment lost 5 bases, leaving 8 bases of the junction unmatched. CDR3 nucleotides: TGTGCCAGCAGTCTACCGGGACTAGCGGGGAGTGAGCAGTACTTC. As protein: CASSLPGLAGSEQYF.

The rearrangement joins TRBV9 to TRBJ2-7, with D unresolved. CDR1 and CDR2 (germline): SGDLS, YYNGEE. Between the trimmed V and J ends, which lost 0 bases and 2 bases, there was a span of 9 bases. This CDR3 has 14 amino acids. The CDR3 here is CASSVGSFPYEQYF. The CDR3 nucleotides read TGTGCCAGCAGCGTAGGGTCGTTCCCCTACGAGCAGTACTTC. Based on the CDR3 plus reference TRBV9 and TRBJ2-7, the full variable domain is DSGVTQTPKHLITATGQRVTLRCSPRSGDLSVYWYQQSLDQGLQFLIQYYNGEERAKGNILERFSAQQFPDLHSELNLSSLELGDSALYFCASSVGSFPYEQYFGPGTRLTVT.

This chain joins TRBV5-1 and TRBJ1-2, with D possibly TRBD1 on 5 matching bases. Trimming cost V 7 bases and J 2 bases, with 9 bases left between them. The CDR3 extends over 12 amino acids. Germline lookup yields CDR1 SGHRS and CDR2 YFSETQ. The CDR3 region has the DNA TGCGCCAGCGGGGACGGGAACTATGGCTACACCTTC. Its protein is CASGDGNYGYTF. Using reference TRBV5-1 and TRBJ1-2 for the parts outside the CDR3, the full variable domain is KAGVTQTPRYLIKTRGQQVTLSCSPISGHRSVSWYQQTPGQGLQFLFEYFSETQRNKGNFPGRFSGRQFSNSRSEMNVSTLELGDSALYLCASGDGNYGYTFGSGTRLTVV.

The chain links TRBV20-1 to TRBJ2-7, with D unclear. The CDR3 runs 13 residues. V lost 6 bases and J 1 base, leaving 13 bases between the germline ends. Germline CDR1 DFQATT, CDR2 SNEGSKA (reference sequence). The CDR3, as DNA: TGCAGTGCCCGCCCCAGCGTTTCCTACGAGCAGTACTTC. Its translation: CSARPSVSYEQYF.

The V call is TRBV20-1, the J call TRBJ2-7, with TRBD2 identical over 10 bases. Trimming took 6 bases from V and 7 from J; bases not matched to a gene: 6. Germline-derived CDR1 and CDR2 are DFQATT and SNEGSKA (reference sequence). This CDR3 is built from 12 residues. The CDR3 is CSAPGLAFEQYF. Written as DNA, the CDR3 is TGCAGTGCGCCGGGACTAGCGTTTGAGCAGTACTTC.

The gene calls are TRBV5-6 and TRBJ2-7, with 7 bases lining up with TRBD2. V was pared by 0 bases and J by 5 bases, with 8 bases of the junction left unmatched. Germline V gene lookup returns CDR1 SGHDT and CDR2 YYEEEE. CDR3 length: 15 residues. CDR3 bases: TGTGCCAGCAGCTTGGTTCGGACTAGTAAGAACGAGCAGTACTTC. Protein sequence: CASSLVRTSKNEQYF.

J is TRBJ2-7 and V is TRBV9, with 8 bases that match TRBD2. CDR3 length: 13 amino acids. V shed 5 bases and J 5 bases; nucleotides not matched to a gene: 6. Germline lookup yields CDR1 SGDLS and CDR2 YYNGEE. The CDR3 spells CASSRTSRNEQYF. The DNA for the CDR3 is TGTGCCAGCAGTAGGACTAGCCGCAACGAGCAGTACTTC.

The chain links TRBV15 to TRBJ2-7; a possible D gene is TRBD1 (5 bases). The V end lost 1 base, the J end lost 1 base, and 8 bases lay between the germline ends. This CDR3 contains 14 residues. Germline V gene data show CDR1 as LNHNV and CDR2 as YYDKDF (reference sequence). The CDR3 region has the DNA TGTGCCACCAGCAGAGTCAGGGTGTCCTACGAGCAGTACTTC. It specifies CATSRVRVSYEQYF.

The rearrangement links TRBV27 to TRBJ2-1, with TRBD2 identical over 7 bases. The J segment lost 7 bases and the V segment lost 5 bases, leaving 2 bases of the junction unmatched. The CDR3 spans 12 residues. CDR1 MNHEY and CDR2 SMNVEV come from the germline V gene (reference sequence). CDR3: CASSRAGNEQFF. CDR3 nucleotides: TGTGCCAGCAGTCGAGCGGGGAATGAGCAGTTCTTC.

This chain links TRBV28 with TRBJ2-5; D may be TRBD2 (6 bases). The V gene's germline CDR1 is MDHEN and CDR2 SYDVKM. This CDR3 region has 14 residues. V was shortened by 2 bases and J by 4 bases, with 11 bases between the two germline ends. The CDR3 sequence is CASSLREWRETQYF. The CDR3 DNA reads as TGTGCCAGCAGTTTACGGGAGTGGCGAGAGACCCAGTACTTC.

The V gene is TRBV29-1, the J gene TRBJ2-3, with 12 bases identical to TRBD2. Germline CDR1 reads SQVTM; CDR2 reads ANQGSEA. The V gene end was trimmed by 0 bases and the J gene end by 0 bases; junction bases not matched to a gene: 7. The CDR3 loop spans 18 amino acids. CDR3 sequence: CSVEDPGLAGPSTDTQYF. CDR3 nucleotides: TGCAGCGTTGAAGATCCAGGACTAGCGGGACCTAGCACAGATACGCAGTATTTT.

The V gene is TRBV27, the J gene TRBJ2-1; TRBD2 matches 11 bases. With V trimmed by 4 bases and J by 4 bases, 9 bases remained unmatched. Germline V gene lookup returns CDR1 MNHEY and CDR2 SMNVEV (reference sequence). The CDR3 contains 17 residues. DNA of the CDR3: TGTGCCAGCAGTTCCCTCCTGACTAGCGGGATATACAATGAGCAGTTCTTC. Protein product: CASSSLLTSGIYNEQFF.

This clonotype was detected once. V is TRBV9 and J is TRBJ2-1; 11 nucleotides match TRBD1. Germline-derived CDR1 and CDR2 are SGDLS and YYNGEE. V gave up 3 bases and J gave up 8 bases; unmatched junction bases: 7. The CDR3 contains 15 residues. CDR3 residues: CASSAEGQGVDEQFF. CDR3 nucleotide sequence: TGTGCCAGCAGCGCGGAGGGACAGGGGGTCGATGAGCAGTTCTTC.

This clonotype was seen a single time. V usage is TRBV28 and J usage is TRBJ1-4; 9 bases are shared with TRBD1. Trimming removed 6 bases from V and 8 bases from J; junction bases left unmatched: 10. Germline V gene lookup returns CDR1 MDHEN and CDR2 SYDVKM. The length of the CDR3 is 15 residues. CDR3 protein: CASRPRTGEGEKLFF. The DNA of the CDR3 is TGTGCCAGCAGACCCCGGACAGGGGAAGGCGAAAAACTGTTTTTT.

The chain joins TRBV3-1 to TRBJ2-7, with D uncertain. The V and J ends lost 2 bases and 5 bases respectively, with 13 bases between them. The CDR3 is 14 amino acids. CDR1 is LGHDT, CDR2 YNNKEL, per germline (reference sequence). The CDR3 loop reads CASSQQTDRHEQYF. The CDR3 bases are TGTGCCAGCAGCCAACAAACTGATCGGCACGAGCAGTACTTC.

This chain links TRBV24-1 with TRBJ2-7; D unresolved. The germline gives CDR1 KGHDR, CDR2 SFDVKD. This CDR3 has 14 residues. V lost 6 bases to trimming and J lost 0 bases, with 11 bases between them. This CDR3 reads CATSSGPSSYEQYF. The CDR3 bases are TGTGCCACCAGTAGTGGCCCTTCCTCCTACGAGCAGTACTTC.

This chain links TRBV20-1 with TRBJ2-1, with D perhaps matching TRBD1 (5 bases). The CDR3 loop spans 11 amino acids. Trimming left V 5 bases short and J 6 bases short, with 8 bases between. Germline CDR1 and CDR2: DFQATT and SNEGSKA (reference sequence). The CDR3 region is CSAPQGNEQFF. CDR3 nucleotides: TGCAGTGCTCCTCAGGGCAATGAGCAGTTCTTC.

V is TRBV20-1 and J is TRBJ2-7; TRBD1 is a possible D gene (6 bases). Trimming cost V 0 bases and J 4 bases, with 16 bases left between them. Germline V gene data show CDR1 as DFQATT and CDR2 as SNEGSKA (reference sequence). The CDR3 runs to 15 residues. The CDR3 bases are TGCAGTGCTAGAGATCTGGTTTGGGGGCGGTACGAGCAGTACTTC. This gives the protein CSARDLVWGRYEQYF.

CDR3 in DNA: TGCAGCGCCGACAGGATGAACACTGAAGCTTTCTTT. It is translated as CSADRMNTEAFF. The V and J genes are TRBV29-1 and TRBJ1-1, with D possibly TRBD1 on 6 matching bases. CDR1 is SQVTM and CDR2 is ANQGSEA in the germline V gene. The CDR3 loop spans 12 amino acids. Trimming pared 7 bases from V and 0 bases from J, leaving 9 bases between. Using reference TRBV29-1 and TRBJ1-1 for the parts outside the CDR3, the full variable domain is SAVISQKPSRDICQRGTSLTIQCQVDSQVTMMFWYRQQPGQSLTLIATANQGSEATYESGFVIDKFPISRPNLTFSTLTVSNMSPEDSSIYLCSADRMNTEAFFGQGTRLTVV.